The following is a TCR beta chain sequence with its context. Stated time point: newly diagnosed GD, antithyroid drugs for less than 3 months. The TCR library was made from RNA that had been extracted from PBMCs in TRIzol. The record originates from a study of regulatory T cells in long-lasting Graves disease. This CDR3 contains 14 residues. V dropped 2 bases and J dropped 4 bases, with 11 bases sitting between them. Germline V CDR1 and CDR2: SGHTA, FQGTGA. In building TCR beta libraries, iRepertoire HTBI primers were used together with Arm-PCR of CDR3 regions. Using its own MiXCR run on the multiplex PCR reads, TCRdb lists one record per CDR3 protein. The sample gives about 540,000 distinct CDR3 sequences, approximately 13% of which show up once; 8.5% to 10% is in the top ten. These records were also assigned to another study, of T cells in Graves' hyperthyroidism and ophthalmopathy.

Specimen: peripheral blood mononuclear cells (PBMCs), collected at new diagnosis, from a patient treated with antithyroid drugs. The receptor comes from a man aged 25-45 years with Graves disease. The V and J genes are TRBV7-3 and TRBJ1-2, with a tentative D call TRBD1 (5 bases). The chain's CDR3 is CASSLSPGTYGYTF. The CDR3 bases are TGTGCCAGCAGCTTATCCCCAGGGACCTATGGCTACACCTTC.